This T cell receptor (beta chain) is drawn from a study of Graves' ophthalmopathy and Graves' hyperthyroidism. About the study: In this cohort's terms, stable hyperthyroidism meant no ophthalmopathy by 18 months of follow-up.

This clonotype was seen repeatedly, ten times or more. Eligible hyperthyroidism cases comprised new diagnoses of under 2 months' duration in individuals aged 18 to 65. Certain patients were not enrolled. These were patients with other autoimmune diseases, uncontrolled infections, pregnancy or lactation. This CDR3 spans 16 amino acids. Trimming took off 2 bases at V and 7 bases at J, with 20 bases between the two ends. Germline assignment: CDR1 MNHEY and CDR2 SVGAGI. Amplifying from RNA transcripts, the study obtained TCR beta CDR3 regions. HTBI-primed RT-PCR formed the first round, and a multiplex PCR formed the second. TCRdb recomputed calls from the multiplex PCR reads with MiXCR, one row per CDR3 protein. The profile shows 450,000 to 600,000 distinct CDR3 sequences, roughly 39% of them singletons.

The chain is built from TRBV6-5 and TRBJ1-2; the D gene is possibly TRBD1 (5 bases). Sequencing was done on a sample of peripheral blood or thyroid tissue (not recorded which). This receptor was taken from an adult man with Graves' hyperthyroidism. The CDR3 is CASSYLTGLAQGGYTF. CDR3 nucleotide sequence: TGTGCCAGCAGTTACCTGACTGGCCTCGCTCAGGGTGGCTACACCTTC.